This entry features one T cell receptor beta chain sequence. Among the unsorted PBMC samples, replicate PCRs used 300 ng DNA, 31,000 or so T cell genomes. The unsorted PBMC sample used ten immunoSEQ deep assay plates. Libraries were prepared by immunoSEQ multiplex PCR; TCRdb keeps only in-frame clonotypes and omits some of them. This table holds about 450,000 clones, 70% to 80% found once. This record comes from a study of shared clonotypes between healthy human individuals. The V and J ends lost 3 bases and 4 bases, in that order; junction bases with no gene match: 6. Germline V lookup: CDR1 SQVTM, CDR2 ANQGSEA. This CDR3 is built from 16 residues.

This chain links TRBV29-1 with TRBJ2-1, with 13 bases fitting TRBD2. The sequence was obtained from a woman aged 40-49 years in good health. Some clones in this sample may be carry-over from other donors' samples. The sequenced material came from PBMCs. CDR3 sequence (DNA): TGCAGCGTTGAGCCTGGGACTAGCGGGACGTACAATGAGCAGTTCTTC. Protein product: CSVEPGTSGTYNEQFF.